These 18 T cell receptor beta chains came from one sample sequenced in a study of blood T cell repertoires in COVID-19. Produced via immunoSEQ multiplex PCR; TCRdb's table is partial and in-frame only. The sample includes 200,000 to 300,000 clones, roughly 86% of them seen just once. The specimen was PBMCs or T cells enriched from blood (not recorded which). The receptors were gathered from a woman aged 40 to 55 with acute COVID-19.

V and J are TRBV24-1 and TRBJ2-1, with TRBD2 as a possible D gene (5 bases). Germline loops: CDR1 KGHDR, CDR2 SFDVKD. Trimming shortened V by 2 bases and J by 7 bases, and 8 bases separated the two germline ends. CDR3 size: 13 residues. The CDR3 sequence is CATSDSTSNEQFF. The DNA of the CDR3 is TGTGCCACCAGTGATTCTACTAGTAATGAGCAGTTCTTC.

V usage is TRBV7-9 and J usage is TRBJ2-1; tentatively, D is TRBD2 (6 bases). This CDR3 comprises 11 residues. Trimming left V 6 bases short and J 10 bases short, with 10 bases between. CDR1 SEHNR and CDR2 FQNEAQ come from the germline V gene (reference sequence). CDR3 sequence: CASSPGREQFF. In nucleotides, the CDR3 is TGTGCCAGCAGTCCGGGGAGGGAGCAGTTCTTC.

The rearrangement joins TRBV11-1 to TRBJ1-2; 7 bases align to TRBD1. In germline, CDR1 is SGHAT, CDR2 FQDESV (reference sequence). V gave up 2 bases and J gave up 8 bases; unmatched junction bases: 11. The CDR3 is 15 amino acids. The CDR3 loop reads CASSLYRGSREGYTF. The CDR3 bases are TGTGCCAGCAGCTTATACAGGGGATCTCGCGAAGGCTACACCTTC.

This clone has only one observation. The J gene is TRBJ1-5, the V gene TRBV7-9; 10 nucleotides line up with TRBD1. The V gene's germline CDR1 is SEHNR and CDR2 FQNEAQ (reference sequence). The CDR3 contains 14 residues. The junction had 5 bases not matched to a gene; V was cut back by 3 bases and J by 9 bases. CDR3 bases: TGTGCCAGCAGCTTGGGGACAGGGGTAGCGCCCCAGCATTTT. Protein sequence: CASSLGTGVAPQHF.

DNA for the CDR3: TGTGCCAGCAGCTTCCAGACAGGGGGCGCGGAGACCCAGTACTTC. It yields the protein CASSFQTGGAETQYF. The chain uses TRBV7-6 and TRBJ2-5, with TRBD1 matching over 10 bases. The CDR3 length is 15 residues. Unmatched junction bases numbered 6, after V lost 3 bases and J lost 5 bases. Germline CDR1 reads SGHVS; CDR2 reads FNYEAQ.

This chain uses TRBV10-2 with TRBJ2-1, with 12 bases matching TRBD2. The CDR3 is 17 residues long. CDR1 and CDR2 from the germline V gene are WSHSY and SAAADI. Trimming at V came to 2 bases and at J to 4 bases, leaving 6 bases not matched to a gene. CDR3 DNA: TGCGCCAGCAGTGAGCCGTGGACTAGCGGGAAATACAATGAGCAGTTCTTC. As protein: CASSEPWTSGKYNEQFF.

This clone was detected a few times. The V gene is TRBV21-1, the J gene TRBJ2-7; the table's D call, TRBD2, has no DNA check behind it. TRBV21-1 is a known pseudogene. The CDR3 length is 14 residues. The CDR3 region has the DNA TGTGCCAGCAGGAAGGGACTAGAGAAATACGAGCAGTACTTC. The encoded protein is CASRKGLEKYEQYF.

The rearrangement links TRBV11-3 to TRBJ2-4; D is ambiguous. Germline V gene data show CDR1 as SGHNT and CDR2 as YENEEA. V shed 6 bases and J shed 0 bases, with 15 bases lying between them. The CDR3 runs 16 residues. CDR3 sequence (DNA): TGTGCCAGCAGTGGTCTGAAACTTCTAGCCAAAAACATTCAGTACTTC. As protein: CASSGLKLLAKNIQYF.

The V call is TRBV30, the J call TRBJ2-7, with a weak D call TRBD2 (6 bases). Trimming stripped 0 bases from V and 8 bases from J, with 14 bases between. Germline V lookup: CDR1 GTSNPN, CDR2 SVGIG (reference sequence). The length of the CDR3 is 13 residues. The CDR3 region is CAWSVSGFPKQYF. CDR3 nucleotide sequence: TGTGCCTGGAGTGTCAGCGGGTTCCCTAAGCAGTACTTC.

This chain links TRBV4-1 with TRBJ2-7; 9 bases agree with TRBD2. J was trimmed by 6 bases and V by 6 bases; bases with no gene match: 12. Germline assignment: CDR1 MGHRA and CDR2 YSYEKL. CDR3 length: 15 residues. The CDR3 loop reads CASSPSPGLAGEQYF. The CDR3 DNA reads as TGCGCCAGCAGTCCCTCTCCGGGACTAGCTGGCGAGCAGTACTTC.

CDR3 sequence reads: CASSVGASGPYNEQFF. CDR3 DNA sequence: TGTGCCAGCAGCGTAGGGGCTAGCGGTCCATACAATGAGCAGTTCTTC. The chain employs TRBV9 and TRBJ2-1; 7 bases align to TRBD2. The V gene's germline CDR1 is SGDLS and CDR2 YYNGEE. V was clipped by 0 bases and J by 4 bases; unmatched bases: 7. This CDR3 has 16 amino acids. The whole variable domain, remainder taken from reference TRBV9 and TRBJ2-1, is DSGVTQTPKHLITATGQRVTLRCSPRSGDLSVYWYQQSLDQGLQFLIQYYNGEERAKGNILERFSAQQFPDLHSELNLSSLELGDSALYFCASSVGASGPYNEQFFGPGTRLTVL.

The chain is built from TRBV5-1 and TRBJ2-3; D gene unclear. The CDR3 runs to 14 residues. CDR1 and CDR2 (germline): SGHRS, YFSETQ. Trimming stripped 2 bases from V and 0 bases from J, with 7 bases between. The CDR3 DNA reads as TGCGCCAGCAGCTTACTACTTAGCACAGATACGCAGTATTTT. Translated, it gives CASSLLLSTDTQYF. Complete variable domain (other parts from reference TRBV5-1 and TRBJ2-3): KAGVTQTPRYLIKTRGQQVTLSCSPISGHRSVSWYQQTPGQGLQFLFEYFSETQRNKGNFPGRFSGRQFSNSRSEMNVSTLELGDSALYLCASSLLLSTDTQYFGPGTRLTVL.

This clone was seen a handful of times. This rearrangement joins TRBV13 to TRBJ2-4, with D perhaps matching TRBD1 (7 bases). V was shortened by 5 bases and J by 6 bases, with 11 bases between the two germline ends. This CDR3 has 13 residues. Germline V gene data show CDR1 as PRHDT and CDR2 as FYEKMQ (reference sequence). The chain's CDR3 is CASSAGQRNIQYF. CDR3 nucleotides: TGTGCCAGCAGCGCGGGACAGAGAAACATTCAGTACTTC.

The chain uses TRBV10-2 and TRBJ2-7; 8 bases fit TRBD1. In germline, CDR1 is WSHSY, CDR2 SAAADI. V lost 3 bases, J lost 2 bases, and 3 bases stayed unmatched. The CDR3 runs to 14 residues. In nucleotides, the CDR3 is TGCGCCAGCAGTGAACAGGGGGAGGCCTACGAGCAGTACTTC. As protein: CASSEQGEAYEQYF.

This chain links TRBV10-1 with TRBJ2-1; 11 bases are shared with TRBD2. This CDR3 is built from 17 residues. J was trimmed by 6 bases and V by 3 bases; bases with no gene match: 10. Germline V CDR1 and CDR2: WNHNN, SYGVQD (reference sequence). In DNA, the CDR3 is TGCGCCAGCAGTGACCCGACTCTAGCGGGAGGCTCCAATGAGCAGTTCTTC. It yields the protein CASSDPTLAGGSNEQFF.

The chain links TRBV2 to TRBJ1-2, with D possibly TRBD1 on 6 matching bases. There are 15 residues in the CDR3. Trimming pared 4 bases from V and 4 bases from J, leaving 16 bases between. Per the germline V gene, CDR1 is SNHLY and CDR2 is FYNNEI. DNA for the CDR3: TGTGCCAGCAGTGGACTGATAACAGGGTTCTATGGCTACACCTTC. Amino acid sequence: CASSGLITGFYGYTF.

The CDR3 nucleotides are TGTGCCAGCAGCTTAAGGTCGGCGACTAGCGGGTACCAAGAGACCCAGTACTTC. It codes for CASSLRSATSGYQETQYF. This rearrangement joins TRBV7-6 to TRBJ2-5, with 10 bases identical to TRBD2. Looked up from germline, CDR1 is SGHVS and CDR2 is FNYEAQ. The CDR3 runs to 18 residues. V gave up 2 bases and J gave up 0 bases; unmatched junction bases: 9.

The DNA for the CDR3 is TGTGCCACCAGTGATTTGCAGGGGTACGAGCAGTACTTC. Translating it yields CATSDLQGYEQYF. The chain carries TRBV24-1 and TRBJ2-7; weak D call: TRBD1 (6 bases). This CDR3 spans 13 amino acids. Germline CDR1 KGHDR, CDR2 SFDVKD. Trimming stripped 0 bases from V and 4 bases from J, with 6 bases between.